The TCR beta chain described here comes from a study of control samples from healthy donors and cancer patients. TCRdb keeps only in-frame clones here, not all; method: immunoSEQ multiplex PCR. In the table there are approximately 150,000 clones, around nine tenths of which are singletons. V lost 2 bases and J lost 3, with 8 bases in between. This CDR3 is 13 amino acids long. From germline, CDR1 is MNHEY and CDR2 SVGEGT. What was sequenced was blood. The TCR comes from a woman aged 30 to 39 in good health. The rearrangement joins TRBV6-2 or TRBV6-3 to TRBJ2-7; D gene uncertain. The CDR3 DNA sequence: TGTGCCAGCAGTTACACAGAAAACTACGAGCAGTACTTC. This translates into CASSYTENYEQYF.